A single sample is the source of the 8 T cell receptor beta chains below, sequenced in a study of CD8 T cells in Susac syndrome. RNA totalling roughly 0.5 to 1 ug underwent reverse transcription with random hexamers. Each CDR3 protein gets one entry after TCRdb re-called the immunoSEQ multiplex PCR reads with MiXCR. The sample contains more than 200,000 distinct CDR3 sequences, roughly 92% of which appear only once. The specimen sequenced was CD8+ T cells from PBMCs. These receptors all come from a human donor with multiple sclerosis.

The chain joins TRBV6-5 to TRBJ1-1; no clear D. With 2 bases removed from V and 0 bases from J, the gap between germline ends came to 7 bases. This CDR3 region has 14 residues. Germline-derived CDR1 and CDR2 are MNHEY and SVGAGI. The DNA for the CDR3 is TGTGCCAGCAGTTACCGACCGCTGAACACTGAAGCTTTCTTT. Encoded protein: CASSYRPLNTEAFF.

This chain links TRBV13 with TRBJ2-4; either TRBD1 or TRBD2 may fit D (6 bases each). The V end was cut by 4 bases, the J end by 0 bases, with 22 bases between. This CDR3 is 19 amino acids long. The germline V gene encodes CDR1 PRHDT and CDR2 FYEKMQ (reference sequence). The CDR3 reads CASSSNQGGSVLAKNIQYF. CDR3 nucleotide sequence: TGTGCCAGCAGCTCCAATCAAGGGGGGTCCGTACTAGCCAAAAACATTCAGTACTTC. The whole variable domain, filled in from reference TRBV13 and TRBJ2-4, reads AAGVIQSPRHLIKEKRETATLKCYPIPRHDTVYWYQQGPGQDPQFLISFYEKMQSDKGSIPDRFSAQQFSDYHSELNMSSLELGDSALYFCASSSNQGGSVLAKNIQYFGAGTRLSVL.

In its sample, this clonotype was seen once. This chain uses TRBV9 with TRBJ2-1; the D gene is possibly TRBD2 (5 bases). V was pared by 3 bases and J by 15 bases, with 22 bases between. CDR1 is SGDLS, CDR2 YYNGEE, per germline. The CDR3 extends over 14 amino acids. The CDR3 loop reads CASSGWGELSNRFF. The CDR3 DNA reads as TGTGCCAGCAGCGGATGGGGAGAACTCAGCAACCGGTTCTTC.

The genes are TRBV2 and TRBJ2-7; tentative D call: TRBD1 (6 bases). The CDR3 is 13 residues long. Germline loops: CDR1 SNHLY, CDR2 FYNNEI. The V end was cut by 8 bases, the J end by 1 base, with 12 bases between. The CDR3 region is CASGDNLSYEQYF. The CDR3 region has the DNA TGTGCCAGCGGGGACAACTTGTCCTACGAGCAGTACTTC.

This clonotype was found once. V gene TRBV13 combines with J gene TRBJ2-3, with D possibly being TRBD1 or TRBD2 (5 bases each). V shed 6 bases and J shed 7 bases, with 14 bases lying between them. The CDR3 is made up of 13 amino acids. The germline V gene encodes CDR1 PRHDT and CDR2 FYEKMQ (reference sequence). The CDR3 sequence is CASRGEMMNTQYF. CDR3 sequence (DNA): TGTGCCAGCAGGGGGGAAATGATGAATACGCAGTATTTT. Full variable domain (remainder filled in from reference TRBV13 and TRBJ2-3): AAGVIQSPRHLIKEKRETATLKCYPIPRHDTVYWYQQGPGQDPQFLISFYEKMQSDKGSIPDRFSAQQFSDYHSELNMSSLELGDSALYFCASRGEMMNTQYFGPGTRLTVL.

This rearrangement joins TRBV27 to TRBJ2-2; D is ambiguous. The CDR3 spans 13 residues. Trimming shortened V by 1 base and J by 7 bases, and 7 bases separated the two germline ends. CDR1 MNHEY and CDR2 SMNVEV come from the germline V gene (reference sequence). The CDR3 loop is CASSLYQDGELFF. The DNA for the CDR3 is TGTGCCAGCAGTTTATATCAAGACGGGGAGCTGTTTTTT.

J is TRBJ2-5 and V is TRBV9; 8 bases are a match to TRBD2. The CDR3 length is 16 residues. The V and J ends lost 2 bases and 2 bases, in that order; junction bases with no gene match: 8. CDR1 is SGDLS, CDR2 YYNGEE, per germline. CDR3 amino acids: CASSVSGGQGQETQYF. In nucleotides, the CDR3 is TGTGCCAGCAGCGTCTCGGGGGGGCAGGGGCAAGAGACCCAGTACTTC.

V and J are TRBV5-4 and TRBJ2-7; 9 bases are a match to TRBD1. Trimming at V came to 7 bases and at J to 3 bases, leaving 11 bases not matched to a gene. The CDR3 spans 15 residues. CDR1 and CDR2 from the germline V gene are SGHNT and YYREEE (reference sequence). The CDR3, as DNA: TGTGCCAGCGCCCCGGGGACAGGGCTTTTCTACGAGCAGTACTTC. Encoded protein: CASAPGTGLFYEQYF.